Listed here are 28 T cell receptor beta chains from one sample, sequenced in a study of control samples from healthy donors and cancer patients. Produced via immunoSEQ multiplex PCR; TCRdb's table is partial and in-frame only. The sample has about 60,000 clones; 65% to 90% are singletons. Sample: blood. The source is a man in his forties in good health.

The chain couples TRBV5-8 to TRBJ2-7; D is possibly TRBD2 (5 bases). The CDR3 runs 13 residues. Trimming stripped 2 bases from V and 4 bases from J, with 10 bases between. From germline, CDR1 is SGHTS and CDR2 YDEGEE. CDR3 in amino acids: CASSFRRGYEQYF. The CDR3 DNA reads TGTGCCAGCAGCTTTCGCCGGGGTTACGAGCAGTACTTC.

The chain links TRBV5-1 to TRBJ2-4; the D gene is possibly TRBD1 (5 bases). CDR3 length equals 13 residues. V lost 4 bases to trimming and J lost 16 bases, with 21 bases between them. CDR1 and CDR2 (germline): SGHRS, YFSETQ. CDR3 in DNA: TGCGCCAGCAGCCCCTCGGGCAGGGCCACGTATTACTTC. Its protein is CASSPSGRATYYF.

The chain joins TRBV27 to TRBJ2-7; the match to TRBD1 covers 7 bases. V shed 6 bases and J 2 bases; nucleotides not matched to a gene: 13. The CDR3 is 16 amino acids. Germline assignment: CDR1 MNHEY and CDR2 SMNVEV (reference sequence). The CDR3 region is CASRGRQGVSTYEQYF. In nucleotides, the CDR3 is TGTGCCAGCAGGGGAAGGCAGGGGGTTTCGACCTACGAGCAGTACTTC.

This chain links TRBV2 with TRBJ2-7, with D hard to call. V lost 3 bases and J lost 3, with 21 bases in between. In germline, CDR1 is SNHLY, CDR2 FYNNEI. The CDR3 runs to 17 residues. Here the CDR3 reads CASSDNIRAHDDYEQYF. CDR3 coding DNA: TGTGCCAGCAGTGACAATATAAGGGCCCACGATGACTACGAGCAGTACTTC.

The V call is TRBV19, the J call TRBJ1-5; 8 bases fit TRBD1. V was clipped by 7 bases and J by 3 bases; unmatched bases: 5. The CDR3 covers 14 residues. The germline V gene encodes CDR1 LNHDA and CDR2 SQIVND (reference sequence). As DNA, the CDR3 is TGTGCCAGTAAGGACAGGGAACCCAATCAGCCCCAGCATTTT. Protein sequence: CASKDREPNQPQHF.

The chain links TRBV5-1 to TRBJ2-3; D is undetermined. Per germline, CDR1 SGHRS and CDR2 YFSETQ. The CDR3 loop spans 15 amino acids. With 0 bases removed from V and 4 bases from J, the gap between germline ends came to 12 bases. The CDR3 nucleotides read TGCGCCAGCAGCTTGGGTCAATTAAGGGCAGATACGCAGTATTTT. This sequence encodes CASSLGQLRADTQYF.

This sequence joins TRBV20-1 and TRBJ1-1; a possible D gene is TRBD1 (5 bases). The CDR3 extends over 11 amino acids. Germline-derived CDR1 and CDR2 are DFQATT and SNEGSKA (reference sequence). V was clipped by 2 bases and J by 6 bases, with 7 bases between them. CDR3 nucleotide sequence: TGCAGTGCTAGATCAGGGTCTGAAGCTTTCTTT. Translation gives CSARSGSEAFF.

This sequence joins TRBV5-8 and TRBJ2-3; 14 nucleotides line up with TRBD2. Germline lookup yields CDR1 SGHTS and CDR2 YDEGEE. With 3 bases clipped from V and 2 bases from J, the junction kept 2 bases outside the gene matches. The CDR3 spans 16 residues. The CDR3 region is CASSSGLAGVTDTQYF. The CDR3 nucleotides are TGTGCCAGCAGCTCGGGACTAGCGGGAGTCACAGATACGCAGTATTTT.

The chain has TRBV7-9 and TRBJ2-3; D gene unclear. V lost 1 base to trimming and J lost 2 bases, with 7 bases between them. Germline V gene lookup returns CDR1 SEHNR and CDR2 FQNEAQ (reference sequence). The CDR3 contains 14 residues. In DNA, the CDR3 is TGTGCCAGCAGCTTAGGCAGAGTCACAGATACGCAGTATTTT. It is translated as CASSLGRVTDTQYF.

The chain is built from TRBV2 and TRBJ1-5; TRBD1 might be the D (5 bases). In germline, CDR1 is SNHLY, CDR2 FYNNEI. The CDR3 has 15 amino acids. Trimming removed 7 bases from V and 0 bases from J, with 13 bases in between. The CDR3 DNA follows: TGTGCCAGCAATAACAGGTTAATTAGCAATCAGCCCCAGCATTTT. Its translation is CASNNRLISNQPQHF. The full variable domain, with the rest looked up from reference TRBV2 and TRBJ1-5, is EPEVTQTPSHQVTQMGQEVILRCVPISNHLYFYWYRQILGQKVEFLVSFYNNEISEKSEIFDDQFSVERPDGSNFTLKIRSTKLEDSAMYFCASNNRLISNQPQHFGDGTRLSIL.

This clone was recorded once. The chain is built from TRBV14 and TRBJ1-4, with D uncertain. Germline V gene lookup returns CDR1 SGHDN and CDR2 FVKESK. V lost 1 base to trimming and J lost 5 bases, with 14 bases between them. This CDR3 comprises 16 residues. The CDR3 is CASSQVFFGLNEKLFF. Written as DNA, the CDR3 is TGTGCCAGCAGCCAAGTGTTTTTCGGGCTGAATGAAAAACTGTTTTTT.

The table lists this clone with a count of one. The DNA for the CDR3 is TGTGCCAGCAGCCCTGGGGGACGATTGGAGACCCAGTACTTC. This codes for CASSPGGRLETQYF. This chain joins TRBV28 and TRBJ2-5; the D call may be TRBD1 or TRBD2 (5 bases each). The V end lost 6 bases, the J end lost 5 bases, and 16 bases lay between the germline ends. CDR3 size: 14 residues. The germline V gene has CDR1 MDHEN and CDR2 SYDVKM.

The chain recombines TRBV25-1 with TRBJ1-1; D gene ambiguous. CDR1 and CDR2 from the germline V gene are MGHDK and SYGVNS. The CDR3 runs to 14 residues. V was shortened by 3 bases and J by 1 base, with 9 bases between the two germline ends. In nucleotides, the CDR3 is TGTGCCAGCAGTGAGTGGCAGGAGAACACTGAAGCTTTCTTT. It specifies CASSEWQENTEAFF.

The table lists this clone with a count of one. This chain uses TRBV5-1 with TRBJ2-3, with 9 bases fitting TRBD2. Looked up from germline, CDR1 is SGHRS and CDR2 is YFSETQ. This CDR3 region has 18 residues. V shed 3 bases, J shed 3 bases, and the junction held 14 bases outside the gene matches. The CDR3 is CASSSTGSGRGRTDTQYF. The CDR3 DNA sequence: TGCGCCAGCAGCTCAACTGGTAGCGGGAGAGGACGGACAGATACGCAGTATTTT.

This clone was detected only once. The gene calls are TRBV18 and TRBJ2-2; D remains unclear. Germline V CDR1 and CDR2: KGHSH, LQKENI. The CDR3 has 17 residues. V dropped 3 bases and J dropped 6 bases, with 20 bases sitting between them. The CDR3 nucleotides are TGTGCCAGCTCACCCCCTGGGGTAAGAACAACGTCCGGGGAGCTGTTTTTT. Encoded protein: CASSPPGVRTTSGELFF.

This rearrangement joins TRBV18 to TRBJ2-7, with a weak D call TRBD1 (6 bases). The V and J ends lost 3 bases and 3 bases respectively, with 15 bases between them. This CDR3 region has 15 residues. Germline assignment: CDR1 KGHSH and CDR2 LQKENI. This CDR3 is CASSPLDRNGYEQYF. The CDR3, as DNA: TGTGCCAGCTCACCCCTGGACAGAAATGGCTACGAGCAGTACTTC. Looking up the rest from reference TRBV18 and TRBJ2-7 gives the full variable domain: NAGVMQNPRHLVRRRGQEARLRCSPMKGHSHVYWYRQLPEEGLKFMVYLQKENIIDESGMPKERFSAEFPKEGPSILRIQQVVRGDSAAYFCASSPLDRNGYEQYFGPGTRLTVT.

The J gene is TRBJ2-2, the V gene TRBV20-1, with D perhaps matching TRBD1 or TRBD2 (5 bases each). The germline CDR1 and CDR2 sequences are DFQATT and SNEGSKA (reference sequence). V lost 3 bases and J lost 6, with 14 bases in between. The CDR3 has 14 residues. CDR3 nucleotides: TGCAGTGCTAGTTTTAAAGGGGACGCCGGGGAGCTGTTTTTT. Amino acids: CSASFKGDAGELFF.

J is TRBJ2-1 and V is TRBV29-1, with D perhaps matching TRBD1 (8 bases). V gave up 7 bases and J gave up 8 bases, with 24 bases separating them. Germline V CDR1 and CDR2: SQVTM, ANQGSEA. The CDR3 is 15 amino acids. In DNA, the CDR3 is TGCAGCGATACAGGGGGGAGGGGGGCATGGGATGAGCAGTTCTTC. Its protein is CSDTGGRGAWDEQFF.

The chain combines TRBV15 with TRBJ2-5; 9 nucleotides align to TRBD1. Trimming removed 5 bases from V and 5 bases from J; junction bases left unmatched: 9. Germline CDR1 LNHNV, CDR2 YYDKDF (reference sequence). CDR3 size: 15 residues. The CDR3 loop is CATSWGQGVAETQYF. The CDR3 bases are TGTGCCACCAGCTGGGGACAGGGAGTGGCGGAGACCCAGTACTTC.

The chain links TRBV30 to TRBJ2-3; D is undetermined. Germline V gene data show CDR1 as GTSNPN and CDR2 as SVGIG (reference sequence). Trimming took 4 bases from V and 3 from J, leaving 8 bases between them. This CDR3 spans 12 amino acids. This chain's CDR3 is CAWNLGTDTQYF. The CDR3 coding sequence is TGTGCCTGGAATTTGGGGACAGATACGCAGTATTTT.

CDR3 in DNA: TGTGCCAGCAGCATAGGGCAGGGAAACACTGAAGCTTTCTTT. Protein product: CASSIGQGNTEAFF. The J gene is TRBJ1-1, the V gene TRBV7-2, with D tentatively TRBD1 (5 bases). The V and J ends lost 5 bases and 2 bases respectively, with 12 bases between them. This CDR3 comprises 14 residues. The germline V gene has CDR1 SGHTA and CDR2 FQGNSA. The full variable domain, completed using reference TRBV7-2 and TRBJ1-1, is GAGVSQSPSNKVTEKGKDVELRCDPISGHTALYWYRQSLGQGLEFLIYFQGNSAPDKSGLPSDRFSAERTGGSVSTLTIQRTQQEDSAVYLCASSIGQGNTEAFFGQGTRLTVV.

As concerns this clone: Other DNA variants within this sample encode the same CDR3. V usage is TRBV5-1 and J usage is TRBJ2-5, with 8 positions matching TRBD1. V lost 2 bases, J lost 4 bases, and 4 bases stayed unmatched. The CDR3 spans 14 residues. CDR1 is SGHRS, CDR2 YFSETQ, per germline. CDR3 bases: TGCGCCAGCAGCTTTGGACAGGGAAGAGAGACCCAGTACTTC. It specifies CASSFGQGRETQYF.

This chain uses TRBV7-8 with TRBJ2-2; 9 bases agree with TRBD2. Losses at the gene ends were 11 bases for V and 1 base for J; bases not matched to a gene: 2. This CDR3 is 13 amino acids long. Germline CDR1 reads SGHVS; CDR2 reads FQNEAQ. The CDR3 DNA sequence: TGTGCCTCTAGCGGGGAGAACACCGGGGAGCTGTTTTTT. It encodes CASSGENTGELFF.

This rearrangement joins TRBV4-3 to TRBJ1-1; tentatively, D is TRBD1 (5 bases). Germline CDR1 reads LGHNA; CDR2 reads YSLEER. This CDR3 has 14 residues. Between the trimmed V and J ends, which lost 0 bases and 5 bases, there was a span of 10 bases. CDR3 coding DNA: TGCGCCAGCAGCCAAGAAGACAGTAGGACTGAAGCTTTCTTT. It translates to CASSQEDSRTEAFF.

This sequence joins TRBV3-1 (or the pseudogene TRBV3-2) and TRBJ2-5; D is possibly TRBD1 (5 bases). CDR1 is LGHDT and CDR2 is YNNKEL in the germline V gene (reference sequence). The V gene lost 6 bases and the J gene lost 4 bases, with 18 bases spanning the gap. CDR3 length: 15 residues. The CDR3 region is CASRKRGHRTETQYF. The CDR3 nucleotides are TGTGCCAGCAGGAAGAGAGGCCACAGGACAGAGACCCAGTACTTC.

The chain employs TRBV9 and TRBJ2-2, with D tentatively TRBD2 (6 bases). The CDR3 consists of 16 residues. CDR1 is SGDLS, CDR2 YYNGEE, per germline. The V gene lost 0 bases and the J gene lost 0 bases, with 9 bases spanning the gap. CDR3 region: CASSVVAAANTGELFF. The CDR3 DNA is TGTGCCAGCAGCGTAGTAGCGGCCGCGAACACCGGGGAGCTGTTTTTT.

The chain is built from TRBV30 and TRBJ2-3; unclear D gene. V was trimmed by 5 bases and J by 0 bases, leaving 3 bases between them. The CDR3 totals 11 residues. CDR1 is GTSNPN, CDR2 SVGIG, per germline (reference sequence). The CDR3 region has the DNA TGTGCCTGGTTGAGCACAGATACGCAGTATTTT. This translates into CAWLSTDTQYF.

J is TRBJ2-7 and V is TRBV3-1 (or the pseudogene TRBV3-2); D unresolved. This CDR3 is 12 amino acids long. The germline CDR1 and CDR2 sequences are LGHDT and YNNKEL (reference sequence). V lost 10 bases to trimming and J lost 2 bases, with 12 bases between them. CDR3 protein: CATGGYAYEQYF. For the CDR3, the DNA is TGTGCCACCGGTGGCTACGCCTACGAGCAGTACTTC.